A single T cell receptor beta chain is shown here with its context. This specimen comes from a study of T cell clonotyping in hematopoietic cell transplantation. The method was immunoSEQ multiplex PCR; TCRdb's version includes in-frame clones alone and lacks a portion of them. This repertoire shows about 19,000 clones, around three quarters found once; its top ten account for around 17%. Specified time point: recipient sample about 28 days before transplant, after cytoreduction. The CDR3 extends over 11 amino acids. Trimming removed 5 bases from V and 5 bases from J, with 4 bases in between. CDR1 is SNHLY and CDR2 is FYNNEI in the germline V gene.

The chain is built from TRBV2 and TRBJ1-5; unclear D gene. This sequence originates from a man aged 60-69 years with acute myeloid leukemia. Some clones in this sample may be carry-over from other donors' samples. Sequencing was performed on peripheral blood mononuclear cells, taken before stem cell transplant. This chain's CDR3 is CASSYDQPQHF. For the CDR3, the DNA is TGTGCCAGCAGTTACGATCAGCCCCAGCATTTT. The whole variable domain, filled in from reference TRBV2 and TRBJ1-5, reads EPEVTQTPSHQVTQMGQEVILRCVPISNHLYFYWYRQILGQKVEFLVSFYNNEISEKSEIFDDQFSVERPDGSNFTLKIRSTKLEDSAMYFCASSYDQPQHFGDGTRLSIL.